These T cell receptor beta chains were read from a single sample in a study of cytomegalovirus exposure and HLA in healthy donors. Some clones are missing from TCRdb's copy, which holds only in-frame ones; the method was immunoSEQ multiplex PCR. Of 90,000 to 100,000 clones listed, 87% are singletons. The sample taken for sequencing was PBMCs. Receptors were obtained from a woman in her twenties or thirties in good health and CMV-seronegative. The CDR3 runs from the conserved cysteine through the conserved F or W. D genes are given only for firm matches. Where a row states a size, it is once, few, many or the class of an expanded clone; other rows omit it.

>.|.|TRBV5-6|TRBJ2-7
TGTGCCAGCAGCCTAGGCTTCTCCTACGAGCAGTACTTC
CASSLGFSYEQYF
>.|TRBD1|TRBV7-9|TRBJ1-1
TGTGCCAGCAGCTTAGCAGACAGGGGGACCACTGAAGCTTTCTTT
CASSLADRGTTEAFF
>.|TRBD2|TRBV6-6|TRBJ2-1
TGTGCCAGCAGTGGCCGACTAGCGGGAGTTGGTGAGCAGTTCTTC
CASSGRLAGVGEQFF
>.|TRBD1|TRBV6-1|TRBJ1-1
TGTGCCAGCAGGACAGGGGGATTTGCGAACACTGAAGCTTTCTTT
CASRTGGFANTEAFF
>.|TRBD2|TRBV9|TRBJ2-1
TGTGCCAGCAGCCCCGGGGGGAGGGGATGGGGGTACAATGAGCAGTTCTTC
CASSPGGRGWGYNEQFF
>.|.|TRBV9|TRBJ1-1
TGTGCCAGCAGCCCCTTTCCGGGTTCTGAAGCTTTCTTT
CASSPFPGSEAFF
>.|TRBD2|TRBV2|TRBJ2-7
TGTGCCAGCAAGAGACTAGCGGAGACCCCCGAGCAGTACTTC
CASKRLAETPEQYF
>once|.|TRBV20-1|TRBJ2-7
TGCAGTGCTAGTACCCAGAACGAGCAGTACTTC
CSASTQNEQYF
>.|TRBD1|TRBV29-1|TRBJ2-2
TGCAGCGTTGAAGATCGAAGGGGGCAGGCCGGGGAGCTGTTTTTT
CSVEDRRGQAGELFF
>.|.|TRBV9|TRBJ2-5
TGTGCCAGCAGCGAGGGCCAGGGATCAGAGACCCAGTACTTC
CASSEGQGSETQYF
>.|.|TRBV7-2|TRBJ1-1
TGTGCCAGCAGCCCTATACAGGGCGTCACTGAAGCTTTCTTT
CASSPIQGVTEAFF
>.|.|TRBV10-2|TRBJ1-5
TGCGCCAGCAGCTCCCAGGTGGTTGGTCAGCCCCAGCATTTT
CASSSQVVGQPQHF
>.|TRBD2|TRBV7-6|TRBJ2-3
TGTGCCAGCAGCTTAGGTACTAGCGGGGGGGATACGCAGTATTTT
CASSLGTSGGDTQYF
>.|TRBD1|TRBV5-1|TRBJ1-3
TGCGCCAGCAGTTTCGACGGACAGGTCGGGAGTGGAAACACCATATATTTT
CASSFDGQVGSGNTIYF
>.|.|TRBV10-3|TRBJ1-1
TGTGCCACCGGACAGTTGAACACTGAAGCTTTCTTT
CATGQLNTEAFF
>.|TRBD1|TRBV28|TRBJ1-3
TGTGCCAGCAGCCCTCCGACAGGGAAGGTGAACACCATATATTTT
CASSPPTGKVNTIYF
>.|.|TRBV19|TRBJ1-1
TGTGCCAGTAGTTCCAGCGTTTTTATGAACACTGAAGCTTTCTTT
CASSSSVFMNTEAFF
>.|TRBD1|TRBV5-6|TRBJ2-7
TGTGCCAGCAGCTCCAGGGGGTACGAGCAGTACTTC
CASSSRGYEQYF
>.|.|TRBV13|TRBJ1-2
TGTGCCAGCAGCTTATATGCCTATGGGCCCAACTATGGCTACACCTTC
CASSLYAYGPNYGYTF
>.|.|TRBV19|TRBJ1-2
TGTGCCAGCCGAGGCAGGGGCTATGGCTACACCTTC
CASRGRGYGYTF
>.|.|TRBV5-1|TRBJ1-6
TGCGCCAGCAGCTTGGTGATGGCCAGACGTGCAGGAGGTTCACCCCTCCACTTT
CASSLVMARRAGGSPLHF
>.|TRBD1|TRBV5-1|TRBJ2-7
TGCGCCAGCAGCGTGGGACAGGGGTCCTACGAGCAGTACTTC
CASSVGQGSYEQYF
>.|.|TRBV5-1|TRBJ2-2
TGCGCCAGCAGCTTGGCCGTAGGAGCCGGGGAGCTGTTTTTT
CASSLAVGAGELFF
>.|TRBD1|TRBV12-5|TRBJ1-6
TGTGCTAGTGTAGGACAGGGATGGTCCTATAATTCACCCCTCCACTTT
CASVGQGWSYNSPLHF
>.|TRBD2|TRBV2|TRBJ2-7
TGTGCCAGAAAGCGGGAGGGGACTTACGAGCAGTACTTC
CARKREGTYEQYF
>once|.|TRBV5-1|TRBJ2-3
TGCGCCAGCAGCTCTCAGGGTCCAGATACGCAGTATTTT
CASSSQGPDTQYF
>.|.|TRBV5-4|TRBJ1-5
TGTGCCAGCAGCTTGGCCGGAGTCGATAATCAGCCCCAGCATTTT
CASSLAGVDNQPQHF
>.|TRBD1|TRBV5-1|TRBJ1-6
TGCGCCAGCAGCTTGGGAACCGGGACAGGGGGAAGCTCCTATAATTCACCCCTCCACTTT
CASSLGTGTGGSSYNSPLHF
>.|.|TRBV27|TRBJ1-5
TGTGCCAGCGCCGACTTGGGACATCTCAGCAATCAGCCCCAGCATTTT
CASADLGHLSNQPQHF
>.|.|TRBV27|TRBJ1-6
TGTGCCAGCAGTAGGGAGTGGAGTTATAATTCACCCCTCCACTTT
CASSREWSYNSPLHF
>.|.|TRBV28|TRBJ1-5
TGTGCCAGCAGCCCTAGACGCTCCAATCAGCCCCAGCATTTT
CASSPRRSNQPQHF
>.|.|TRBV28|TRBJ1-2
TGTGCCAGCAGTTTCACAGGGACGGTGGGCTACACCTTC
CASSFTGTVGYTF
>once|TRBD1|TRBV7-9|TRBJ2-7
TGTGCCAGCAGCTCAACAGGGGTCGAGCAGTACTTC
CASSSTGVEQYF
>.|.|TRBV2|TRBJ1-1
TGTGCCAGCAGTGCCGGGGGGAACACTGAAGCTTTCTTT
CASSAGGNTEAFF
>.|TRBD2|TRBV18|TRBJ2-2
TGTGCCAGCTCACCGGGACTAGCGGGAGCCACTAACACCGGGGAGCTGTTTTTT
CASSPGLAGATNTGELFF
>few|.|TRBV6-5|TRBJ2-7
TGTGCCAGCACCTTAGTGGAGGGGGCGGGGGAGCAGTACTTC
CASTLVEGAGEQYF
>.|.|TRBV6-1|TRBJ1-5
TGTGCCAGCAGTGAAGCGCATGGGGGCATAAATCAGCCCCAGCATTTT
CASSEAHGGINQPQHF
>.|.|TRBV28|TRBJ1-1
TGTGCCATCCTCGGGAGCACTGAAGCTTTCTTT
CAILGSTEAFF
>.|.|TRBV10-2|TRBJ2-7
TGCGCCAGCAGTGAGATGTCCAGGGCTTACGAGCAGTACTTC
CASSEMSRAYEQYF
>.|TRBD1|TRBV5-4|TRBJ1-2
TGTGCCAGCAGTCTGAAGGGGGCTGGGAGCTATGGCTACACCTTC
CASSLKGAGSYGYTF
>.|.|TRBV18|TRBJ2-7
TGTGCCAGCTCACCAACAGGGCCCCCTTACTACGAGCAGTACTTC
CASSPTGPPYYEQYF
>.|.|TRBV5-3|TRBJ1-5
TGTGCCAGAAGAACTATAATCCAGCCCCAGCATTTT
CARRTIIQPQHF
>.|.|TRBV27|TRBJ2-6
TGTGCCAGCAGTTTAGCAGGGAACTCTGGGGCCAACGTCCTGACTTTC
CASSLAGNSGANVLTF